A selection of T cell receptor beta chains follows, all from one sample in a study of shared clonotypes between healthy human individuals. Measured with immunoSEQ multiplex PCR; TCRdb has only the in-frame clones, and not every one. The table has over a million clones, approximately 80% seen once. The source material was memory CD4+ T cells from PBMCs. These receptors came from a man aged 18-30 years in good health. Some clones in this sample may be carry-over from other donors' samples. Both conserved end residues are part of each CDR3. D genes are given only for firm matches. Expanded clones are given a class, and other clones once, few, many or no size at all.

D gene	V gene	clone size	J gene	CDR3 DNA	CDR3 protein
TRBD1	TRBV30	once	TRBJ2-7	TGTGCCTGGCGACAGGGGGACGAGCAGTACTTC	CAWRQGDEQYF
-	TRBV7-2	many	TRBJ2-1	TGTGCCAGCAGCCCTTACCGGGGAAACAATGAGCAGTTCTTC	CASSPYRGNNEQFF
-	TRBV5-1	-	TRBJ1-1	TGCGCCAGCAGCTTGGTACGCAGGGGCACTGAAGCTTTCTTT	CASSLVRRGTEAFF
TRBD1	TRBV5-1	-	TRBJ1-4	TGCGCCAGCAGCCTGCAAACGGGACAGGGGGATGAAAAACTGTTTTTT	CASSLQTGQGDEKLFF
-	TRBV9	-	TRBJ1-1	TGTGCCAGCAGCGTAGGAACGGCGAACACTGAAGCTTTCTTT	CASSVGTANTEAFF
-	TRBV30	once	TRBJ2-7	TGTGCCTGGGCGAGGGGGGGCCCTGTCGAGCAGTACTTC	CAWARGGPVEQYF
TRBD2	TRBV28	-	TRBJ2-1	TGTGCCACCAATCCTAGCGGGAGGTTCAATGAGCAGTTCTTC	CATNPSGRFNEQFF
TRBD2	TRBV4-3	-	TRBJ2-1	TGCGCCAGCAGCCAAGAACTAGCGGGAGGGTGGGTTTCCGGCGATGAGCAGTTCTTC	CASSQELAGGWVSGDEQFF
-	TRBV7-6	-	TRBJ1-1	TGTGCCAGCAGCAAAGGTCCCTTGAACACTGAAGCTTTCTTT	CASSKGPLNTEAFF
TRBD2	TRBV7-9	-	TRBJ2-3	TGTGCCAGCAGCAAAATGGGGGGGGGCACAGATACGCAGTATTTT	CASSKMGGGTDTQYF
-	TRBV6-1	once	TRBJ2-7	TGTGCCAGCAGACCCTCCCTCGTTTCGATGCAGTACTTC	CASRPSLVSMQYF
-	TRBV7-9	once	TRBJ2-2	TGTGCCAGCAGCTTATACGACAGTTCCACCGGGGAGCTGTTTTTT	CASSLYDSSTGELFF
-	TRBV4-3	once	TRBJ1-2	TGCGCCAGCAGCAGCCAAGGCGATGCGGGACGGCCCTATGGCTACACCTTC	CASSSQGDAGRPYGYTF
TRBD2	TRBV9	-	TRBJ2-7	TGTGCCAGCAGCCCCGCAGGCAGCGGGGTCTACGAGCAGTACTTC	CASSPAGSGVYEQYF
-	TRBV5-8	-	TRBJ2-6	TGTGCCAGCAGCTTTTCCGGGGCCAACGTCCTGACTTTC	CASSFSGANVLTF
-	TRBV9	-	TRBJ2-6	TGTGCCAGCAGCCCAAGTTTAAGCTCTGGGGCCAACGTCCTGACTTTC	CASSPSLSSGANVLTF